This record covers a single T cell receptor beta chain. Its specific antigen is unknown. The input lacks base qualities; no much larger clone sits a single base away. Reads for this sample came from an Illumina NovaSeq 6000. cDNA libraries for TCRalpha and TCRbeta were prepared by 5'RACE using constant-segment primers, with sample barcodes and unique molecular identifiers added. Trizol reagent was used to extract RNA from every sample. The libraries were amplified in two PCR steps, and the second step added a second sample barcode and Illumina TruSeq adapters. Libraries were sequenced on an Illumina NovaSeq with 2 x 150 bp paired-end reads. On the authors' methods: Reads were demultiplexed and collapsed into UMI-guided consensus sequences with migec v1.2.7. Using mixcr v2.1.11, UMI consensuses were aligned to TRA and TRB V and J templates and then assembled into clonotypes. Expanded or contracted clonotypes were those called significant by both edgeR and NoisET, with noise models trained on biological replicates. For edgeR calls, a false discovery rate-adjusted p below 0.01 and a log2 fold-change threshold of 1 were applied. PCA with hierarchical clustering of max-normalized trajectories of the 1000 most abundant clonotypes was used as exploratory dynamics analysis. Separately sequenced CD4+ and CD8+ repertoires were used to assign the CD4 or CD8 phenotype of responding clones. The raw public data were reprocessed by TCRdb itself: fastp quality trimming at Q25, MiXCR clonotype calling, in-frame beta chains only. Entries that share a CDR3 protein sequence are merged under the most common genes and DNA. The V and J calls and clone size are TCRdb's, not the authors'. This sample holds 250,000 to 300,000 distinct CDR3 sequences; about 15% were observed only once. Roughly 23% of the sample is in the top ten clones.

The data derive from a study of T-cell memory formation after mild COVID-19 listed by TCRdb under 2021. Background for the entire study: TCR sequence clusters from the two donors were largely donor specific. The cohort was made up of two young adult volunteers, one female and one male, who were previously healthy. Longitudinal TCRalpha and TCRbeta repertoire sequencing tracked T-cell clones expanding and contracting after mild COVID-19 in two donors. Results and caveats for the whole study, not just this receptor: Contracting CD4+ clones turned up mainly in the CM and EM memory subsets, whereas EMRA was where CD8+ clones were enriched. The study included only two mild cases, and larger cohorts that include severe cases with pre-infection samples were judged to be necessary. The detection of some responding clones in pre-infection memory suggests that pre-existing cross-reactive memory T cells joined the SARS-CoV-2 response. Clones that contracted from day 15 to 85 showed balanced CD4/CD8 phenotypes, whereas a second wave of clones that expanded from day 15 to 37 leaned towards CD4+. SARS-CoV-2 specificity of the second-wave clones peaking on day 37 was not confirmed.

PBMCs were isolated by Ficoll-Paque density gradient centrifugation. The CDR3 measures 14 amino acids from cysteine to phenylalanine. Only the CDR3 portion is preserved as DNA: 42 bases, with reading frame beginning at the first base. V is clipped by 5 bases and J by 4 bases, and the sequence between their germline boundaries is 14 bases long. CDR1 is given as MNHEY and CDR2 as SVGAGI, both from the germline V gene. This TCR was recovered from a man aged 18 to 30 who had mild COVID-19 (a few samples of this study predate the infection). The sample titles of this study are shuffled in the database, so cell type and time point are left out; the donor was told from shared clones. The specimen was PBMCs or a T cell subset sorted from them (not recorded which). The chain was built from TRBV6-5 and TRBJ2-5; confidence is insufficient to name the D gene. The nucleotide sequence is given as TGTGCCAGCAGTGGGAAATGGAGAGGAGAGACCCAGTACTTC. This yields the protein CASSGKWRGETQYF.